A single sample is the source of the 7 T cell receptor beta chains below, sequenced in a study of neurological immune-mediated disorders. TCRdb redid the calling of the 5' RACE reads with MiXCR, one entry per CDR3 protein. Seen here are 80,000 or so distinct CDR3 sequences, 9.4% observed once, and the top ten hold about 1.7%. The sample was PBMCs. All receptors come from a man between 50 and 59 years old in good health.

This clonotype was seen ten or more times. This sequence joins TRBV12-3 or TRBV12-4 and TRBJ2-7, with 8 nucleotides matching TRBD1. There are 15 residues in the CDR3. The V gene end was trimmed by 5 bases and the J gene end by 4 bases; junction bases not matched to a gene: 10. Here the CDR3 DNA reads TGTGCCAGCAGTCCTAGACAGGGGATAGGATACGAGCAGTACTTC. It yields the protein CASSPRQGIGYEQYF.

This chain links TRBV5-1 with TRBJ2-5, with D possibly being TRBD1 or TRBD2 (6 bases each). Looked up from germline, CDR1 is SGHRS and CDR2 is YFSETQ. CDR3 size: 17 residues. Trimming stripped 4 bases from V and 2 bases from J, with 21 bases between. CDR3 sequence reads: CASSPRGYGGGQETQYF. For the CDR3, the DNA is TGCGCCAGCAGCCCCCGAGGGTACGGGGGCGGACAAGAGACCCAGTACTTC.

The sample holds many counts of this clonotype. The V gene is TRBV28, the J gene TRBJ2-6; D is possibly TRBD2 (6 bases). The CDR3 spans 18 residues. Germline CDR1 MDHEN, CDR2 SYDVKM. The V end was cut by 4 bases, the J end by 0 bases, with 16 bases between. The CDR3 coding sequence is TGTGCCAGCAGTTCAGCAGGAGGGGTTAGCTCTGGGGCCAACGTCCTGACTTTC. Amino acids: CASSSAGGVSSGANVLTF.

With regard to this clonotype: The junction does not match germline at one end; this may be a read error. J is TRBJ2-2 and V is TRBV24-1; tentative D call: TRBD1 (7 bases). The CDR3 covers 15 residues. The germline V gene encodes CDR1 KGHDR and CDR2 SFDVKD. This CDR3 reads CATSAGGSNTGELFF. CDR3 sequence (DNA): TGTGCCACCAGCGCAGGGGGGTCAAACACCGGAGAGCTGTTTTTT.

This clonotype was observed many times. CDR3 loop: CASSLAGTTGQETQYF. The CDR3 nucleotides read TGTGCCAGCAGCTTAGCGGGGACGACAGGGCAAGAGACCCAGTACTTC. The V and J genes are TRBV7-2 and TRBJ2-5, with 7 bases aligning to TRBD1. The ends lost 0 bases at V and 2 bases at J; junction bases unmatched: 6. The CDR3 is 16 residues long. Germline loops: CDR1 SGHTA, CDR2 FQGNSA.

This clonotype was seen at least ten times. The chain combines TRBV28 with TRBJ2-1, with 10 nucleotides matching TRBD1. V shed 2 bases, J shed 12 bases, and the junction held 7 bases outside the gene matches. The CDR3 is 14 residues long. From germline, CDR1 is MDHEN and CDR2 SYDVKM. The CDR3: CASSLDRGHRGQFF. CDR3 sequence (DNA): TGTGCCAGCAGTTTAGACAGGGGGCACAGAGGGCAGTTCTTC.

The table lists this clonotype with many counts. A much larger clone sits a single nucleotide away, making a read error possible. The chain couples TRBV9 to TRBJ2-1; 7 nucleotides align to TRBD2. The CDR3 loop spans 16 amino acids. CDR1 is SGDLS, CDR2 YYNGEE, per germline. With 6 bases clipped from V and 0 bases from J, the junction kept 9 bases outside the gene matches. The CDR3 is CASNTQGGSSYNEQFF. The CDR3, as DNA: TGTGCCAGCAACACCCAGGGAGGGAGCTCCTACAATGAGCAGTTCTTC.